The text below deals with one T cell receptor beta chain. This CDR3 region has 13 residues. V lost 7 bases and J lost 2; bases outside the gene matches: 7. Looked up from germline, CDR1 is SQVTM and CDR2 is ANQGSEA. The data are from a study of T cells in Graves' hyperthyroidism and ophthalmopathy. RNA transcripts gave rise to amplified TCR beta CDR3 regions. First-round RT-PCR with HTBI primers amplified the TCR CDR3 region. Each CDR3 protein gets one entry after TCRdb re-called the multiplex PCR reads with MiXCR. Found here are roughly 300,000 distinct CDR3 sequences, over 15% of them singletons; the top ten hold under 55%.

Sequenced material: blood. This TCR came from a woman aged 50 to 60 with Graves' hyperthyroidism. The rearrangement uses TRBV29-1 and TRBJ1-2; 7 positions agree with TRBD1. CDR3 protein: CSDDDRANYGYTF. DNA for the CDR3: TGCAGCGACGATGACAGGGCAAACTATGGCTACACCTTC.